This TCR beta chain was sequenced in a study of T cells expressing NK-cell markers. TCRdb reprocessed the 5' RACE reads; each CDR3 protein has one entry and no DNA is given. The ten most abundant clones cover 0.39% of a sample with about 260,000 distinct CDR3 sequences. A word on this clonotype: Its matching antigen is unknown.

Study-wide points: Each of about six donors carried dominant NKG2C+ clonotypes accounting for about 1.0-8% of CD8+ T cells.

The sample was blood T cells: a sorted CD56 or NKG2C T cell subset, CD4+ or CD8+ T cells, or bulk PBMC T cells (not recorded which). The sequence was collected from a man between 18 and 35 years old in good health.

The CDR3 here is CASSFGLAGKLADTQYF. V gene TRBV5-1 combines with J gene TRBJ2-3; with no DNA, the TCRdb D assignment of TRBD2 cannot be verified. This CDR3 spans 17 amino acids. Germline V lookup: CDR1 SGHRS, CDR2 YFSETQ.